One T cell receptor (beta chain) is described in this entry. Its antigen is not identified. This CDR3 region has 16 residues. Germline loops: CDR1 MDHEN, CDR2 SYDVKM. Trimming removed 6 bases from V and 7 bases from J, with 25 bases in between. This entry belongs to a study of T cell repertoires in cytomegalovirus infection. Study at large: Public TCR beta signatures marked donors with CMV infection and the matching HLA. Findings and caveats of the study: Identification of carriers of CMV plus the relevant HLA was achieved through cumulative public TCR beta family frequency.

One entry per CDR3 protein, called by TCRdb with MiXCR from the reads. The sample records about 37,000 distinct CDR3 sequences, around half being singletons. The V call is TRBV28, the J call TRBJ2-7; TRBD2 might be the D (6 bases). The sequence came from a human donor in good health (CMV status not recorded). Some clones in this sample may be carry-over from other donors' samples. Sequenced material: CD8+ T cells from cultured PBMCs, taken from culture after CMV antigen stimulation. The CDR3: CASSPWKAGRRYEQYF. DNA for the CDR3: TGTGCCAGCAGCCCTTGGAAGGCGGGGCGCCGGTATGAGCAGTACTTC.